This T cell receptor (beta chain) was identified in a study of blood T cell repertoires in COVID-19. Trimming removed 8 bases from V and 1 base from J, with 24 bases in between. This CDR3 region has 18 residues. Data came from immunoSEQ multiplex PCR; TCRdb stores just in-frame clones and leaves some out. The data show 250,000 or so clones, around nine tenths seen once. The chain employs TRBV23-1 and TRBJ2-1; a weak D match, TRBD1 (5 bases). TRBV23-1 belongs to the ORF category, with a function that is uncertain. This receptor was taken from a woman aged 18-29 years who had recovered from COVID-19. Material: PBMCs or T cells enriched from blood (not recorded which). CDR3 nucleotide sequence: TGCGCCAGCGACCGCGTGTCAGGGAACACCGAATCCTACAATGAGCAGTTCTTC. Translation: CASDRVSGNTESYNEQFF.